This T cell receptor beta chain emerged from a study of cytomegalovirus exposure and HLA in healthy donors. CDR1 SGHRS and CDR2 YFSETQ come from the germline V gene. Deletions cut 2 bases from V and 0 bases from J, with 8 bases between. This CDR3 spans 15 amino acids. Healthy donors of bone marrow made up the group. With 60 Vbeta and 13 Jbeta primers, the PCR was carried out. Method: immunoSEQ multiplex PCR; TCRdb's copy keeps in-frame clones and lacks some. The data show approximately 190,000 clones, with 77% seen just once and 2.1% held by the top ten. The sample comprised PBMCs. This receptor was obtained from a woman in her twenties or thirties in good health and CMV-seropositive. J is TRBJ2-2 and V is TRBV5-1; D possibly corresponds to TRBD1 (5 bases). The CDR3 DNA reads TGCGCCAGCAGCTTTGACAGACCGAACACCGGGGAGCTGTTTTTT. Amino acid sequence: CASSFDRPNTGELFF.